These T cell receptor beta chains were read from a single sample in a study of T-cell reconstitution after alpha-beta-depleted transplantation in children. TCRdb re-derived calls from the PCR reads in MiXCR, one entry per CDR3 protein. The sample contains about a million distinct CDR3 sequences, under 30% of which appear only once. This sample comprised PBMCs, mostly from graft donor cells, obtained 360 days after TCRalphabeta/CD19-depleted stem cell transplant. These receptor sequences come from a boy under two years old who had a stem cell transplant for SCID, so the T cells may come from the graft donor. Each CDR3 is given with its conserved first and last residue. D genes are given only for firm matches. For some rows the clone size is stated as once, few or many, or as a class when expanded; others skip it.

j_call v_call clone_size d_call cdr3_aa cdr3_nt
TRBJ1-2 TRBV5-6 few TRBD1 CASSRDTGGTYGYTF TGTGCCAGCAGCCGAGATACAGGGGGCACCTATGGCTACACCTTC
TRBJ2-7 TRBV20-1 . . CSARPPRAVYEQYF TGCAGTGCTAGGCCTCCTAGGGCAGTGTACGAGCAGTACTTC
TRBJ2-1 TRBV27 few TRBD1 CASSLMGTGINEQFF TGTGCCAGCAGTTTAATGGGGACAGGGATAAATGAGCAGTTCTTC
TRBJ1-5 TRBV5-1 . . CASSLDGPSNQPQHF TGCGCCAGCAGCCTGGACGGACCTAGCAATCAGCCCCAGCATTTT
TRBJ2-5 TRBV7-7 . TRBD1 CASSLCGIPTGEKETQYF TGTGCCAGCAGCTTATGCGGGATCCCGACAGGGGAGAAAGAGACCCAGTACTTC
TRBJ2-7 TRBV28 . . CASSLGGSGNYEQYF TGTGCCAGCAGTCTTGGGGGATCAGGTAACTACGAGCAGTACTTC
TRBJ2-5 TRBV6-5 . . CASSYSPARVGETQYF TGTGCCAGCAGTTACTCGCCAGCCAGGGTCGGGGAGACCCAGTACTTC
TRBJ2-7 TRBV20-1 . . CSARAKGWSSYEQYF TGCAGTGCTAGAGCGAAGGGATGGAGCTCCTACGAGCAGTACTTC
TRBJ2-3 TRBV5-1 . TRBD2 CASRQLLAGATKYTQYF TGCGCCAGCAGACAATTATTAGCGGGGGCGACGAAGTATACGCAGTATTTT
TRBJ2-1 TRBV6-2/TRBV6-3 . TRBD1 CASSYTGQGATEQFF TGTGCCAGCAGTTACACGGGACAGGGGGCAACTGAGCAGTTCTTC
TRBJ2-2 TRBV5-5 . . CASGTGGGVGELFF TGTGCCAGCGGGACCGGTGGTGGCGTCGGGGAGCTGTTTTTT
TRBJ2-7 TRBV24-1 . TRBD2 CATSKAGVSYEQYF TGTGCCACCAGTAAAGCGGGGGTCTCCTACGAGCAGTACTTC
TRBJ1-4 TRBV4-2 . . CASSQDRWATNEKLFF TGTGCCAGCAGCCAAGATAGGTGGGCAACTAATGAAAAACTGTTTTTT